The 10 T cell receptor beta chains in this list originate from one sample, sequenced in a study of response to subunit inactivated influenza vaccine. TCRdb itself ran the RT-PCR reads through MiXCR, one entry per CDR3 protein. The sample has about 650,000 distinct CDR3 sequences; 12% to 15% are singletons. The sample here was PBMCs from blood, taken 14 days before vaccination. Source of these receptors: a man aged 50 or older who received an inactivated influenza vaccine.

V usage is TRBV7-9 and J usage is TRBJ2-7, with 10 bases fitting TRBD2. Losses at the gene ends were 1 base for V and 3 bases for J; bases not matched to a gene: 6. The CDR3 extends over 16 amino acids. Looked up from germline, CDR1 is SEHNR and CDR2 is FQNEAQ (reference sequence). The CDR3 protein is CASSLEPSGSYYEQYF. In nucleotides, the CDR3 is TGTGCCAGCAGCTTAGAGCCTAGCGGGAGTTACTACGAGCAGTACTTC.

This clonotype was observed a few times. The J gene is TRBJ2-7, the V gene TRBV9; D is unclear. CDR1 and CDR2 (germline): SGDLS, YYNGEE. V shed 3 bases and J shed 5 bases, with 15 bases lying between them. The CDR3 length is 14 residues. Written as DNA, the CDR3 is TGTGCCAGCAGCGGGGCCCCCATCGGCGACGAGCAGTACTTC. Amino acids: CASSGAPIGDEQYF.

This clonotype has just a few counts. The V gene is TRBV20-1, the J gene TRBJ1-2, with D hard to call. Germline CDR1 is DFQATT and CDR2 is SNEGSKA (reference sequence). This CDR3 is 14 amino acids long. V dropped 4 bases and J dropped 0 bases, with 12 bases sitting between them. The CDR3 loop reads CSANYGGANYGYTF. CDR3 DNA sequence: TGCAGTGCTAATTATGGCGGAGCTAACTATGGCTACACCTTC.

This clonotype was observed a handful of times. CDR3: CASSYSPSQETQYF. The CDR3 coding sequence is TGTGCCAGCAGTTACTCCCCTAGCCAAGAGACCCAGTACTTC. V gene TRBV6-5 combines with J gene TRBJ2-5; D is undetermined. CDR1 is MNHEY and CDR2 is SVGAGI in the germline V gene. CDR3 size: 14 residues. V was pared by 0 bases and J by 1 base, with 6 bases between.

This clonotype occurred a few times. The V call is TRBV9, the J call TRBJ2-2, with 8 bases that match TRBD2. The CDR3 totals 14 residues. Germline V gene data show CDR1 as SGDLS and CDR2 as YYNGEE. The V and J ends lost 5 bases and 4 bases, in that order; junction bases with no gene match: 4. CDR3 residues: CASSSGAPTGELFF. The DNA for the CDR3 is TGTGCCAGCAGTAGCGGGGCCCCCACCGGGGAGCTGTTTTTT.

V gene TRBV11-2 combines with J gene TRBJ2-7; D is undetermined. V lost 8 bases to trimming and J lost 6 bases, with 17 bases between them. CDR3 length: 13 residues. Germline V gene data show CDR1 as SGHAT and CDR2 as FQNNGV. The CDR3 spells CASRSRTLSEQYF. DNA for the CDR3: TGTGCCAGCCGCTCCCGTACGCTCTCCGAGCAGTACTTC.

This clonotype has more than one count but fewer than ten. The rearrangement links TRBV14 to TRBJ2-1; 10 nucleotides align to TRBD2. The trim removed 2 bases at V and 5 bases at J, leaving 6 bases unmatched. Looked up from germline, CDR1 is SGHDN and CDR2 is FVKESK. This CDR3 comprises 16 residues. In DNA form, the CDR3 reads TGTGCCAGCAGCCAAATTACTAGCGGGGAGAACAATGAGCAGTTCTTC. It specifies CASSQITSGENNEQFF.

This chain joins TRBV29-1 and TRBJ2-7; TRBD1 might be the D (6 bases). In germline, CDR1 is SQVTM, CDR2 ANQGSEA. V was trimmed by 7 bases and J by 7 bases, leaving 17 bases between them. This CDR3 has 12 residues. The CDR3: CSGVTGPGEQYF. CDR3 bases: TGCAGCGGAGTAACAGGGCCGGGAGAGCAGTACTTC.

The chain couples TRBV4-1 to TRBJ2-1, with no clear D. With 2 bases removed from V and 7 bases from J, the gap between germline ends came to 18 bases. CDR1 and CDR2 from the germline V gene are MGHRA and YSYEKL. There are 16 residues in the CDR3. The CDR3 loop reads CASSQSGTSTVNEQFF. In nucleotides, the CDR3 is TGCGCCAGCAGCCAAAGTGGCACCAGCACGGTTAATGAGCAGTTCTTC.

This CDR3 is CSVDPSPGTPGEQYF. CDR3 DNA sequence: TGCAGCGTTGACCCCAGCCCGGGGACGCCTGGGGAGCAGTACTTC. The chain recombines TRBV29-1 with TRBJ2-7; D may correspond to TRBD1 or TRBD2 (5 bases each). CDR3 length: 15 residues. The germline gives CDR1 SQVTM, CDR2 ANQGSEA. Trimming removed 3 bases from V and 7 bases from J, with 22 bases in between.